This entry lists 2 T cell receptor beta chains sequenced from one sample in a study of cytomegalovirus exposure and HLA in healthy donors. Amplification used 60 Vbeta primers and 13 Jbeta primers. This table comes from immunoSEQ multiplex PCR, and its TCRdb copy is limited to in-frame clones, with some not included. The profile shows 100,000 to 150,000 clones, around 77% of them singletons. Sequenced sample: PBMCs. The receptor set was obtained from a male donor in good health and CMV-seropositive.

The chain joins TRBV29-1 to TRBJ2-7; the D is unclear. Germline V gene data show CDR1 as SQVTM and CDR2 as ANQGSEA. The CDR3 runs 14 residues. V was cut by 4 bases and J by 7 bases, with 20 bases left in between. The CDR3 DNA follows: TGCAGCGTTGTTAGGAGTGAGTACGGTGGGGAGCAGTACTTC. Residues: CSVVRSEYGGEQYF.

The V and J genes are TRBV27 and TRBJ2-3; TRBD1 might be the D (5 bases). The CDR3 runs 15 residues. CDR1 is MNHEY, CDR2 SMNVEV, per germline (reference sequence). V lost 5 bases to trimming and J lost 6 bases, with 18 bases between them. CDR3 loop: CASSTLGPMRDTQYF. The CDR3 nucleotides are TGTGCCAGCAGTACCTTGGGGCCCATGAGGGATACGCAGTATTTT.